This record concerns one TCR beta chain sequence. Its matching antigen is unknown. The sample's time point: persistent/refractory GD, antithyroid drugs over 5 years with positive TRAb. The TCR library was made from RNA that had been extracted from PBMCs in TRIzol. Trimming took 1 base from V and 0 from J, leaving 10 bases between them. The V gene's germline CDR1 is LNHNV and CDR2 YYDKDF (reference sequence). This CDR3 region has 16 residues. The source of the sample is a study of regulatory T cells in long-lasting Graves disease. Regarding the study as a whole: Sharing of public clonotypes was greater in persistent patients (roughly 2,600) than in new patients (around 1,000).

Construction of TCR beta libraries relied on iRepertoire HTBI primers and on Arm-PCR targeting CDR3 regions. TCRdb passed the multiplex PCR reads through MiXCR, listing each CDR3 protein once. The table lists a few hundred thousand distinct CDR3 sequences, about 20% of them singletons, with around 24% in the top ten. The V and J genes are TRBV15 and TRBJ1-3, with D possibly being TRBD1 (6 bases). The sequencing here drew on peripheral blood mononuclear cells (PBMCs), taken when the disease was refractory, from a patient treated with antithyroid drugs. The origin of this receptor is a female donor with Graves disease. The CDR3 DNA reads TGTGCCACCAGCAGAGTGGGGGCCGGCTCTGGAAACACCATATATTTT. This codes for CATSRVGAGSGNTIYF.